What follows is one TCR beta chain and its context. The germline V gene encodes CDR1 SQVTM and CDR2 ANQGSEA. V lost 7 bases to trimming and J lost 6 bases, with 13 bases between them. This CDR3 is built from 12 residues. The data stem from a study of control samples from healthy donors and cancer patients. The data were produced by immunoSEQ multiplex PCR, yet TCRdb's version contains in-frame clones alone and is incomplete. Among approximately 92,000 clones listed, just over 90% were seen once. This sequence was found in a young woman in good health. The rearrangement uses TRBV29-1 and TRBJ2-1; the D gene is possibly TRBD2 (5 bases). Sample: blood. The CDR3 is CSALPGINEQFF. In DNA form, the CDR3 reads TGCAGCGCCCTCCCGGGGATCAATGAGCAGTTCTTC.